This T cell receptor (beta chain) was identified in a study of cytomegalovirus exposure and HLA in healthy donors (dated by TCRdb to the late 2010s). The study in broad terms: In an earlier analysis of approximately 500 of the donors, 250 to 300 Gb of sequence data and 100 million or so unique TCR beta sequences from 150 million to 200 million T cells were reported. An early release covering roughly 600 HLA-typed donors comprised 300 to 350 gigabases of sequencing data and about 90 million unique TCR sequences. The genetic ancestry cluster associated with self-reported Caucasian donors included 81% of the approximately 430 genotyped donors. The study aimed to test whether signatures of past pathogen exposure could be identified by cataloging public T cell receptors. The study profiled the T cell repertoires of hundreds of subjects by immunosequencing and related them to cytomegalovirus serostatus. A separate validation cohort of roughly 110 different subjects was used in addition to the roughly 700-subject first cohort. To predict cytomegalovirus infection status, the study brought together high-throughput TCR immunosequencing, statistical association of individual TCRs with disease status, and machine learning. In a later analysis, previously published TCR beta repertoires from 550 to 700 donors were re-analyzed and high-resolution HLA genotyping was added so that TCR occurrence patterns could be studied. The later analysis used no new phenotypic data to find candidate immune exposures, relying instead on TCR beta sequences and their occurrence across donors. To decide whether each TCR beta V gene segment behaved as functional or pseudogenic, an earlier analysis of approximately 620 of the donors relied on high-throughput TCR beta sequencing. Donor age, sex, ethnicity and CMV serostatus were collected together with the repertoire data. A later genetic analysis took genome-wide SNP genotypes for about 65% of the 666 donors and used that subset as a discovery cohort. Every repertoire in the discovery cohort had been generated on one and the same sequencing platform. HLA typing covered class I and class II loci at four-digit resolution. Typing coverage differed by locus: A, B, C, DRB1 and DQB1 were typed in about 629-640 donors, DQA1 in approximately 520, DPA1 in nearly 610, and DPB1 in approximately 450. A handful of DR-DQ haplotypes were treated as single units for association and clustering because of strong linkage in the cohort. Across under 500 genotyped donors of the cohort, an average of approximately 220,000 unique TCR beta nucleotide sequences per donor were sequenced, and 15% to 20% of those sequences were non-productive.

The research as a whole found: HLA typing was unavailable for some donors at each locus, so association tests used only the typed subset. Because counts were too low, about 18 rarely observed V segments, including chromosome 9 orphons, were excluded from the earlier analysis of some 540 of the donors. Only TCR beta chains were sequenced in this cohort, and the absence of alpha or paired-chain data limited detectable features. Three of the identified cytomegalovirus-associated TCR beta chains were confirmed in vitro to be specific for cytomegalovirus antigens. A total of 150 to 200 TCR beta chains were listed by the study as associated with cytomegalovirus. In a later genetic analysis, a missense DCLRE1C variant was associated with V-gene and J-gene trimming of TCR beta chains, and the association was replicated in an independent cohort. In a later genetic analysis, fewer N-insertions in productive TCRs were reported among donors in an Asian-associated ancestry cluster than the approximately 710-donor mean. When HLA alleles, especially DR and DQ, strongly co-occurred, attributing TCR associations to individual alleles was difficult. At a false discovery rate of 0.05, a later analysis linked around 17,000 TCR beta sequences to specific HLA alleles. While some public TCRs were present in many individuals, most TCR sequences turned up only very rarely across donors. A cluster of highly shared sequence variants was judged likely to be a technical artifact of the sequencing pipeline. Sequencing depth was assumed to be roughly uniform across donors in the presence/absence analyses, though that assumption may not hold. In an earlier analysis of approximately 590 of the donors, most TCR beta V segments appeared in productive rearrangements about 87% or about 30% of the time, broadly matching IMGT annotations. Correlated functional status among segregating V segments might be attributable to linkage disequilibrium, but an unknown experimental factor could not be ruled out. In a later analysis, most CMV-associated TCR beta chains were found to appear HLA-restricted, with HLA associations seemingly driven largely by CMV exposure. A further reported finding was that TCR beta sequences accurately predicted the HLA-A and HLA-B alleles for most subjects in the first cohort. The classifier was reported to diagnose cytomegalovirus status with high specificity and sensitivity in both the original cohort and the validation cohort. Some IMGT-functional V segments, including TRBV6-2 and TRBV6-3, could not be distinguished by the 87-base-pair reads and were therefore excluded. The only immune exposure information available for the cohort was CMV serostatus. A later analysis found that HLA-associated TCR beta chains were more clonally expanded and had lower generation probabilities than equally common non-associated chains. A later analysis reported that several top co-occurrence clusters appeared linked to parvovirus B19, influenza, CMV and Epstein-Barr virus. In a later analysis, the rate of TCR association differed among HLA loci, with DRB1 alleles having the most associated TCRs and HLA-C alleles having the fewest. It was suggested by the authors that the approach could potentially be generalized to other disease states and immunological phenotypes.

The cohort comprised some 700 healthy bone marrow donors. All cohort members were sampled while nominally healthy, although unrecorded immune exposures were likely present. The donor tested CMV seropositive and was one of the 289 seropositive cohort members. Each donor provided a peripheral blood sample, and peripheral blood mononuclear cells were used for TCR beta sequencing. The Qiagen DNeasy Blood Extraction Kit was used to extract genomic DNA from the blood cell samples. Libraries were constructed by the immunoSEQ multiplex PCR assay. For the multiplex PCR, a mixture combining 60 forward primers for TCR Vbeta segments and 13 reverse primers for TCR Jbeta segments was used. The CDR3 region of rearranged TCR beta genes was amplified from genomic DNA by a multiplex PCR assay. The amplified TCR beta libraries were sequenced on the Illumina HiSeq System as 87-base-pair reads. The authors' pipeline ran thus. In a later analysis, tens of millions of unique TCR beta chains were counted across the roughly 700 repertoires, and around 10 million of these chains were shared by at least two donors. A nearest-neighbor algorithm error-corrected the raw reads and collapsed the reads into unique sequences, merging closely related sequences to remove PCR and sequencing errors. CDR3 sequences were aligned to IMGT reference sequences to assign V, D and J gene segments. Each retained sequence needed at least a six-nucleotide match to both a V gene segment and a J gene segment. A rearrangement counted as productive if the CDR3 had no stop codons and remained in frame with V and J, and every other rearrangement counted as non-productive. CDR3 was defined according to IMGT convention as the region running from the second conserved V-encoded cysteine to the conserved J-encoded phenylalanine. The earlier analysis of 500 to 650 of the donors excluded any sequence lacking an unambiguous match to a single V gene segment. An earlier analysis of several hundred of the donors called V segments functional above 56.7% productive rearrangements and segregating when the between-donor standard deviation exceeded 5%. A statistical classification framework was developed to diagnose cytomegalovirus status using the catalog of TCR beta chain sequences. V and J gene assignment, in a later analysis, came from comparing TCR nucleotide sequences with IMGT/GENE-DB human TR gene sequences. Using the TCRdist pipeline, a later analysis assigned CDR3 sequences along with most-parsimonious VDJ recombination scenarios. In a later analysis, every TCR beta chain was defined by the combination of its CDR3 amino acid sequence and its V-gene family, and reads without a unique V-gene family were dropped. As a way to deal with suspected cross-contamination and a sequencing artifact, a later analysis dropped under 600 nucleotide sequences that were highly shared and had low generation probability. In a later analysis, a clonal expansion index was calculated for each public chain from normalized within-repertoire ranks of inferred template counts. In a later analysis, generation probabilities were computed using a VDJ recombination model fitted to out-of-frame rearrangements, and the results were checked against IGoR. Hypergeometric tests were used in a later analysis to score TCR-TCR, TCR-HLA and TCR-CMV co-occurrence, with a repertoire-size bias correction applied to the TCR pairs. To estimate false discovery rates, a later analysis permuted the HLA or CMV assignments 20 times. In a later analysis, co-occurring TCRs were grouped with DBSCAN, and TCRdist sequence similarity was added when clustering was performed within HLA-allele-positive subsets. Co-occurrence clustering excluded repertoires with fewer than 30,000 or more than 120,000 public chains, plus five with anomalous nucleotide sharing. TCRdb took over this immuneACCESS table, retaining in-frame rearrangements with V and J assigned. Such tables are incomplete; in checked studies, under half of the missing clones stem from an unresolved V gene, and the remainder is unexplained. For V, J and clone size, that table is used; D and trimming come from the DNA. In all, the sample holds about 160,000 clones, and 65% to 85% of those were seen once. 1% to 1.5% of the sample belongs to the ten largest clones.

The CDR1 and CDR2 encoded by the germline V gene are SNHLY and FYNNEI. The junction shows trimming of 3 bases on V and 1 base on J, plus 18 bases between the germline ends. Its CDR3 holds 17 amino acids, cysteine through phenylalanine. Only CDR3 DNA is held: 51 bases, read in frame from base 1. On this clone: Its cognate antigen has yet to be identified. The input lacks base qualities; no much larger clone sits a single base away.

This receptor was taken from a man aged 45-65 years in good health and CMV-seropositive. The sequenced sample was PBMCs. The rearranged chain carries TRBV2 and TRBJ1-2, with the D gene not clear enough to name. The CDR3 is CASSEWLAEVINYGYTF. The DNA is TGTGCCAGCAGTGAGTGGCTGGCGGAGGTCATTAACTATGGCTACACCTTC.